This T cell receptor beta chain is from a study of lymphopenia after photon versus proton radiotherapy. Study-level results: Proton therapy kept repertoires fairly stable, unlike photons, which gained effector/memory cells.

CDR1 and CDR2 (germline): SNHLY, FYNNEI. This CDR3 spans 14 amino acids. V lost 8 bases to trimming and J lost 8 bases; unmatched junction nucleotides: 11. This clone was detected only a few times. Its antigen is not known. Sequenced by immunoSEQ multiplex PCR; TCRdb stores in-frame clones only, minus some. The table shows 150,000 to 200,000 clones, with approximately 86% occurring only once. The chain carries TRBV2 and TRBJ1-5; TRBD1 agrees at 8 bases. The receptor was derived from a man in his fifties or sixties with gastric cancer. This specimen consisted of peripheral blood, obtained from a patient treated with photon-based radiotherapy. The chain's CDR3 is CASSSGQGMKPQHF. The CDR3 nucleotides are TGTGCCAGCTCATCCGGACAGGGCATGAAGCCCCAGCATTTT.